A selection of T cell receptor beta chains follows, all from one sample in a study of blood T cell repertoires in COVID-19. Profiling relied on immunoSEQ multiplex PCR, and the TCRdb table lists in-frame clones only, not all of them. The sample includes approximately 100,000 clones, approximately 85% of them seen just once. Sequencing was performed on peripheral blood. Receptor source: a human donor in a cohort sampled during active COVID-19. The CDR3 runs from the conserved cysteine through the conserved F or W. D genes are given only for firm matches. Some rows mark clone size as missing; the rest say once, few, many or name a class of expanded clone.

>TRBV15|.|.|TRBJ2-1|13
TGTGCCACCAGCAGAGATCTGACAGGGGAGGGGTTCTTC
CATSRDLTGEGFF
>TRBV4-3|.|.|TRBJ2-5|15
TGCGCCAGCAGCCAAGATCGGGGGATAGGCGAGACCCAGTACTTC
CASSQDRGIGETQYF
>TRBV5-1|.|.|TRBJ2-7|12
TGCGCCAGCAGCTTGGGCAGGGCGAGGCAGTACTTC
CASSLGRARQYF
>TRBV7-3|TRBD2|.|TRBJ2-3|19
TGTGCCAGCAGCTTAAAGGAGACTAGCGCCGCCCCTTACACAGATACGCAGTATTTT
CASSLKETSAAPYTDTQYF
>TRBV9|.|.|TRBJ2-7|15
TGTGCCAGCAGCCCGGGGGTGACTAGTGAAAACGAGCAGTACTTC
CASSPGVTSENEQYF
>TRBV19|.|.|TRBJ2-1|14
TGTGCCAGCCTATCTTATCCCCGAGGGGGTGAGCAGTTCTTC
CASLSYPRGGEQFF
>TRBV5-1|TRBD2|.|TRBJ2-2|15
TGCGCCAGCAGCTTCCTAGGGACTAGTCCCGGGGAGCTGTTTTTT
CASSFLGTSPGELFF
>TRBV7-3|TRBD2|once|TRBJ2-2|17
TGTGCCAGCAGCCTCCGTAGCGGGATGCTGCGCACCGGGGAGCTGTTTTTT
CASSLRSGMLRTGELFF
>TRBV11-2|TRBD2|.|TRBJ2-3|17
TGTGCCAGCAGCTCCGGACTAGCGGGGGACCACACAGATACGCAGTATTTT
CASSSGLAGDHTDTQYF
>TRBV30|TRBD1|.|TRBJ1-5|13
TGTGCCTGGAGTCGACAGGGATCTCAGCCCCAGCATTTT
CAWSRQGSQPQHF
>TRBV3-1/TRBV3-2|.|.|TRBJ1-2|12
TGTGCCAGCAGCCAGGGTCGGGGAGGCTACACCTTC
CASSQGRGGYTF
>TRBV25-1|TRBD2|few|TRBJ2-3|16
TGTGCCAGCAGTGACGGCTCGGGAGCGGGAGTAAATACGCAGTATTTT
CASSDGSGAGVNTQYF
>TRBV15|.|.|TRBJ1-5|16
TGTGCCACCAGCAGAGATCCCGTGGCGGGCAATCAGCCCCAGCATTTT
CATSRDPVAGNQPQHF
>TRBV28|.|.|TRBJ2-5|15
TGTGCCAGCAGTCCGAGTGGGCCCCGGTGGGAGACCCAGTACTTC
CASSPSGPRWETQYF
>TRBV6-2/TRBV6-3|.|few|TRBJ2-7|15
TGTGCCAGCAGTTACGGGGTAGGGGTTTACTACGAGCAGTACTTC
CASSYGVGVYYEQYF
>TRBV3-1/TRBV3-2|TRBD2|few|TRBJ2-3|14
TGTGCCAGCAGCCCGACTAGCGTCCCAGATACGCAGTATTTT
CASSPTSVPDTQYF
>TRBV6-1|TRBD2|.|TRBJ2-1|15
TGTGCCAGCAGTGATTGGACTAGCCCTTACAATGAGCAGTTCTTC
CASSDWTSPYNEQFF
>TRBV6-2/TRBV6-3|.|.|TRBJ2-3|11
TGTGCCAGCAGTTATGGGGCCTTTCCGGATTTT
CASSYGAFPDF
>TRBV9|TRBD1|.|TRBJ2-1|14
TGTGCCAGCAGCGAGGGACAGGCGCACAATGAGCAGTTCTTC
CASSEGQAHNEQFF
>TRBV20-1|.|.|TRBJ2-5|10
TGCAGTGCAGAGAAAGAGACCCAGTACTTC
CSAEKETQYF
>TRBV5-6|TRBD1|.|TRBJ1-1|16
TGTGCCAGCAGCTTTCGGACAGGGGTGTTGAACACTGAAGCTTTCTTT
CASSFRTGVLNTEAFF
>TRBV30|.|once|TRBJ1-5|15
TGTGCCTGGAGCGCCACGCGTTATAGCAATCAGCCCCAGCATTTT
CAWSATRYSNQPQHF
>TRBV28|.|once|TRBJ1-5|13
TGTGCCAGCCACTTCACCTACAATCAGCCCCAGCATTTT
CASHFTYNQPQHF
>TRBV7-2|.|.|TRBJ2-7|14
TGTGCCAGCAGCTCCCCGACTGGCCGGAACGAGCAGTACTTC
CASSSPTGRNEQYF
>TRBV29-1|.|.|TRBJ2-4|11
TGCAGCGTTCATCATAAAAACATTCAGTACTTC
CSVHHKNIQYF
>TRBV7-8|TRBD2|once|TRBJ2-7|17
TGTGCCAGCAGCTTCTCCCCAAGCGGGAGGGCCGGTTACGAGCAGTACTTC
CASSFSPSGRAGYEQYF
>TRBV5-4|TRBD1|.|TRBJ2-7|15
TGTGCCAGCAGCTTCGAACAGGGGGCGAAAGGGGAGCAGTACTTC
CASSFEQGAKGEQYF
>TRBV7-8|.|.|TRBJ1-6|15
TGTGCCAGCAGCTTAGCTGGGACGAGGGGGTGGCCCCTCCACTTT
CASSLAGTRGWPLHF
>TRBV11-2|.|.|TRBJ2-1|16
TGTGCCAGCAGCTTTTGGACCCCAGCGGGTAACAATGAGCAGTTCTTC
CASSFWTPAGNNEQFF
>TRBV28|.|few|TRBJ1-1|14
TGTGCCAGCAGTTTTGAGTCCTTGAACACTGAAGCTTTCTTT
CASSFESLNTEAFF
>TRBV27|TRBD1|.|TRBJ2-1|13
TGTGCCAGCAGTCGGGACAGGGGGCGTGGGCAGTTCTTC
CASSRDRGRGQFF
>TRBV5-4|.|.|TRBJ1-1|14
TGTGCCAGCAGCTTGGCGGGGGGTGGCACTGAAGCTTTCTTT
CASSLAGGGTEAFF
>TRBV7-2|.|.|TRBJ2-2|14
TGTGCCAGCAGCATGATGGGGGCGGGCGGGGAGCTGTTTTTT
CASSMMGAGGELFF
>TRBV7-8|TRBD1|.|TRBJ1-5|15
TGTGCCAGCAGCCGGACAGGGGGTATAACTCAGCCCCAGCATTTT
CASSRTGGITQPQHF
>TRBV7-8|.|.|TRBJ2-7|13
TGTGCCAGCAGCCTCGCAGGGACTTACGAGCAGTACTTC
CASSLAGTYEQYF
>TRBV6-5|.|once|TRBJ2-1|13
TGTGCCAGCAGTTTAGGAGGGGTCAATGAGCAGTTCTTC
CASSLGGVNEQFF
>TRBV28|.|.|TRBJ2-1|17
TGTGCCAGCAGTCCCCGAATACGCGGGACCTCCTACAATGAGCAGTTCTTC
CASSPRIRGTSYNEQFF
>TRBV3-1/TRBV3-2|TRBD2|once|TRBJ2-1|15
TGTGCCAGCAGAGCAGCGGGAGGGAACGGCCGTGAGCAGTTCTTC
CASRAAGGNGREQFF
>TRBV9|TRBD1|.|TRBJ2-7|15
TGTGCCAGCAGCCCCTCGGGACAGGGGACCTACGAGCAGTACTTC
CASSPSGQGTYEQYF
>TRBV7-3|.|.|TRBJ2-1|15
TGTGCCAGCAGCTTAAGCGGGGCTGAGTTCAATGAGCAGTTCTTC
CASSLSGAEFNEQFF
>TRBV27|.|few|TRBJ2-5|13
TGTGCCAGCAGGAGAGGCGGCGGAAAGACCCAGTACTTC
CASRRGGGKTQYF
>TRBV5-4|.|.|TRBJ2-3|16
TGTGCCAGCAGCCTCCGGGCGGGACCTAGCACAGATACGCAGTATTTT
CASSLRAGPSTDTQYF
>TRBV7-2|.|.|TRBJ2-3|15
TGTGCCAGCAGCCCGCTGGGGCCGGGCACAGATACGCAGTATTTT
CASSPLGPGTDTQYF
>TRBV4-2|TRBD2|.|TRBJ2-3|17
TGTGCCAGCACCCCGGGACTAGCGGGAGGGCCAACAGATACGCAGTATTTT
CASTPGLAGGPTDTQYF
>TRBV6-4|.|.|TRBJ1-4|13
TGTGCCAGCAGTATAGAGACGGGGGAAAAACTGTTTTTT
CASSIETGEKLFF
>TRBV4-1|TRBD2|.|TRBJ2-3|19
TGCGCCAGCAGCCAAGAACCCCTCGGGCTAGCGGGAGGGGCGGATACGCAGTATTTT
CASSQEPLGLAGGADTQYF